The clone carrying this T cell receptor (beta chain) was recorded at least ten times. Its antigen is currently unknown. This record comes from a study of read filtering for tumor transcriptome and immune sequencing. Study-wide background: DNase treatment preceded whole-transcriptome library preparation. IR-seq gave about 3.5 to 10.27 million TCR reads per sample; RNA-seq gave roughly 80 to 1,300.

CDR3 length equals 14 residues. The germline V and J ends were trimmed by 1 base and 6 bases, with 10 bases remaining between them. Study results and limitations: Even smaller IR-seq throughput identified most shared clonotypes.

Molecular barcoded adaptors covering alpha/delta and beta/gamma chains were used on around 400 ng RNA. TCRdb processed the reads anew with MiXCR; each CDR3 protein has one entry. The table has around 44,000 distinct CDR3 sequences, around 15% seen once; the top ten hold approximately 30%. The V call is TRBV12-3 or TRBV12-4, the J call TRBJ1-5; D not resolved. Sequenced sample: a population of CD138-negative cells sorted from bone marrow. This clonotype was obtained from a donor at least 40 years old with multiple myeloma. The CDR3 DNA reads TGTGCCAGCAGTTTAGACAGTGGAGGTCAGCCCCAGCATTTT. It yields the protein CASSLDSGGQPQHF.